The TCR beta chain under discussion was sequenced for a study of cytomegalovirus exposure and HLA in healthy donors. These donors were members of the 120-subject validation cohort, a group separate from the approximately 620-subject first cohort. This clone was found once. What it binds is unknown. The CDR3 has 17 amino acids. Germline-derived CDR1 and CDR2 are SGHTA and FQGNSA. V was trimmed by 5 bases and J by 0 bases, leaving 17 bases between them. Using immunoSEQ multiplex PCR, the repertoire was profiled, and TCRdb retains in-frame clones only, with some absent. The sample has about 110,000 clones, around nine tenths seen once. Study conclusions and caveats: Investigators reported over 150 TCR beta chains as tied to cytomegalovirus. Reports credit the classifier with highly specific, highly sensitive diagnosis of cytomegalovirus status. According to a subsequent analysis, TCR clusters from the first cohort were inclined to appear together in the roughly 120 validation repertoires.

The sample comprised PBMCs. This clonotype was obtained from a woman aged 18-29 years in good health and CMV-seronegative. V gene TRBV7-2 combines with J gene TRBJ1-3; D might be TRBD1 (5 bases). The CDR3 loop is CASSLTGSPPSGNTIYF. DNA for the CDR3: TGTGCCAGCAGCCTTACAGGATCCCCTCCCTCTGGAAACACCATATATTTT.